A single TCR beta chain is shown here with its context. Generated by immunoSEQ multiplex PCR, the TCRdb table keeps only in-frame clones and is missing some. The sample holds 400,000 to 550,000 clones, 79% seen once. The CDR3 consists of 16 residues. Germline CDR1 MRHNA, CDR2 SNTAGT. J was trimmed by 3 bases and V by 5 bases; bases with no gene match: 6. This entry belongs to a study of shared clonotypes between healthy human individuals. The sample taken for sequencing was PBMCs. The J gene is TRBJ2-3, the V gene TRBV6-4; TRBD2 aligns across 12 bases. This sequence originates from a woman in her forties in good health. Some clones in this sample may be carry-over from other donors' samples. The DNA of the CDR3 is TGTGCCAGCAGTTCGACTAGCGGGAGTGCAACAGATACGCAGTATTTT. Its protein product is CASSSTSGSATDTQYF.